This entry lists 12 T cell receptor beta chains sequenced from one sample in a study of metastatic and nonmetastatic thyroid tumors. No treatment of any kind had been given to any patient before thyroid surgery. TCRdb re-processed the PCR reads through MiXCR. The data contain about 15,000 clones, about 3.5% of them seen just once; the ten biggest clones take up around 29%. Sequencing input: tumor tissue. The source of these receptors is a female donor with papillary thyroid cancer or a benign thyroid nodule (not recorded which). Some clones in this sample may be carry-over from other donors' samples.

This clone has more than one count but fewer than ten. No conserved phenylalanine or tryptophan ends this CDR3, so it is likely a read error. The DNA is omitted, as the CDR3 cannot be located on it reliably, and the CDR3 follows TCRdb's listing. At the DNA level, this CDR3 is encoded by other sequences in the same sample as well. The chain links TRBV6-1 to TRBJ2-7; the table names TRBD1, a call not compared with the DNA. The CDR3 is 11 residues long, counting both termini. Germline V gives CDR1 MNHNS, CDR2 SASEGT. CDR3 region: CASTGGGEQSL.

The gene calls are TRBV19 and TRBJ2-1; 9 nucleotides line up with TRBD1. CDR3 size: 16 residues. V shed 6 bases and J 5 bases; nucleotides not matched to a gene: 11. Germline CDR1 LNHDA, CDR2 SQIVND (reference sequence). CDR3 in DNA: TGTGCCAGTAGGAGGGGAAACAGGGGGCTGGACAATGAGCAGTTCTTC. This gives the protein CASRRGNRGLDNEQFF.

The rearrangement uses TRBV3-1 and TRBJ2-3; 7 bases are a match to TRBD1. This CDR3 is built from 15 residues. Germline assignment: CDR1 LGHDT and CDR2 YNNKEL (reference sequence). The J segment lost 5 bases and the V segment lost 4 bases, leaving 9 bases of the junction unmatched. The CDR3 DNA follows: TGTGCCAGCAGCCGCTACGACAGGGTTGGAGATACGCAGTATTTT. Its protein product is CASSRYDRVGDTQYF.

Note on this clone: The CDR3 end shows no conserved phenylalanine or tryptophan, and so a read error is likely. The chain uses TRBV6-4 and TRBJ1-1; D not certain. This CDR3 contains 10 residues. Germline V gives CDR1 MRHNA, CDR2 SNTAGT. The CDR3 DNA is TGTTCCGGAGCGTTCACTGAAGCTTTCTAT. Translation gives CSGAFTEAFY.

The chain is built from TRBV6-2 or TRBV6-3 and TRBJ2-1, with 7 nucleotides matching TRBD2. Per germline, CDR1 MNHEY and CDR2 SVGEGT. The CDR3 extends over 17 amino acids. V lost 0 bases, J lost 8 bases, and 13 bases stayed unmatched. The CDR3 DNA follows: TGTGCCAGCAGTTACTCTGGCGGGGGAAGTTCCTGGGATGAGCAGTTCTTC. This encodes CASSYSGGGSSWDEQFF.

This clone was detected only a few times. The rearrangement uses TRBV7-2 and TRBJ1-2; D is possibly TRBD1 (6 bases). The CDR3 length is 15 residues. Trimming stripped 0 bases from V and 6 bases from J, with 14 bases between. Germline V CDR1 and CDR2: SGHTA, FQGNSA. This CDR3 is CASSLAIRGGDGYTF. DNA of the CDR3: TGTGCCAGCAGCTTAGCGATCAGGGGCGGGGATGGCTACACCTTC.

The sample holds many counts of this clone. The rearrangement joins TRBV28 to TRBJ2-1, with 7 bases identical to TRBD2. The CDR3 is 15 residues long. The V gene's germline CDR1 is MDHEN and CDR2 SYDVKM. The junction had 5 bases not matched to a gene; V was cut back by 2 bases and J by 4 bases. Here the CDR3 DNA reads TGTGCCAGCAGTTTAGCGGGAGACACTTACAATGAGCAGTTCTTC. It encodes CASSLAGDTYNEQFF.

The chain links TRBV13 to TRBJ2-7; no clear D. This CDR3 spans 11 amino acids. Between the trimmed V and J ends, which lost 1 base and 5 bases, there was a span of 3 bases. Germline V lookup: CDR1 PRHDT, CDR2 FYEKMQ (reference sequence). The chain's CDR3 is CASSLVHEQYF. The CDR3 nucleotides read TGTGCCAGCAGCTTAGTCCACGAGCAGTACTTC.

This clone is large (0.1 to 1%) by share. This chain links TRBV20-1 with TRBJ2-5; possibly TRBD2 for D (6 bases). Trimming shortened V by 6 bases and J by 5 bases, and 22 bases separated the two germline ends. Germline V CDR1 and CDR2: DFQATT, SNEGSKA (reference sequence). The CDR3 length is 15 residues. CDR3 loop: CSALDYRLDKETQYF. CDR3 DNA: TGCAGTGCCTTAGACTATAGACTAGACAAGGAGACCCAGTACTTC.

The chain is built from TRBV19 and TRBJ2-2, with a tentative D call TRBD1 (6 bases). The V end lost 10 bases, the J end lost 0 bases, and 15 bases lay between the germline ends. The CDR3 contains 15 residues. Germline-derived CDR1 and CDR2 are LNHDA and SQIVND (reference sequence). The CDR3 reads CATANRAANTGELFF. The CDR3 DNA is TGTGCCACCGCCAACAGGGCCGCGAACACCGGGGAGCTGTTTTTT.

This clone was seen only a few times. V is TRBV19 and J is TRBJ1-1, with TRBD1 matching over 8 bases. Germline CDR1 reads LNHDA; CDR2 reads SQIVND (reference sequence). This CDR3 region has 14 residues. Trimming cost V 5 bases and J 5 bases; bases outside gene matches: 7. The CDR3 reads CASSFRQGRTEAFF. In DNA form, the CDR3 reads TGTGCCAGTAGTTTTAGACAGGGGAGGACTGAAGCTTTCTTT.

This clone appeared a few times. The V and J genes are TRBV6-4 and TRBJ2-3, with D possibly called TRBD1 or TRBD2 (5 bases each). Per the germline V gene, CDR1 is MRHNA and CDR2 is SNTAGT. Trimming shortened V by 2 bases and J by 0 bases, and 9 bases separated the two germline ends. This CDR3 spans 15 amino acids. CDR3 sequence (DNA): TGTGCCAGCAGTGACCAGGGACGGAGCACAGATACGCAGTATTTT. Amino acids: CASSDQGRSTDTQYF.